The following is a T cell receptor beta chain sequence with its context. The antigen is undetermined. The entry originates in a study of cytomegalovirus exposure and HLA in healthy donors. Findings and limits, study-wide: A few chains linked to CMV were shown in vitro to be specific for CMV antigens. The study labeled 164 TCR beta chains cytomegalovirus-associated.

The CDR3 runs 16 residues. CDR1 and CDR2 (germline): MDHEN, SYDVKM. V lost 4 bases and J lost 0; bases outside the gene matches: 8. The assay was immunoSEQ multiplex PCR, and TCRdb's table has in-frame clones only and misses some. This sample has 60,000 to 90,000 clones, with roughly 94% found just once. The chain joins TRBV28 to TRBJ2-7, with 8 nucleotides matching TRBD2. This TCR derives from a young woman in good health and CMV-seronegative. Sequenced material: PBMCs. The CDR3 loop is CASSSGGPHISYEQYF. CDR3 nucleotide sequence: TGTGCCAGCAGTTCGGGGGGGCCCCACATCTCCTACGAGCAGTACTTC.